Below are 14 T cell receptor beta chains sequenced from a single sample in a study of blood T cell repertoires in COVID-19. Sequenced by immunoSEQ multiplex PCR; TCRdb stores in-frame clones only, minus some. The table has 170,000 or so clones, 83% seen once; the top ten hold less than 2%. Sequencing used peripheral blood. The receptors shown here come from a human donor in a cohort sampled during active COVID-19.

The chain recombines TRBV13 with TRBJ2-3; the D gene is possibly TRBD2 (5 bases). Between the trimmed V and J ends, which lost 4 bases and 0 bases, there was a span of 11 bases. CDR1 and CDR2 (germline): PRHDT, FYEKMQ (reference sequence). This CDR3 spans 15 amino acids. The CDR3 sequence is CASSSGGASTDTQYF. CDR3 DNA sequence: TGTGCCAGCAGCTCCGGAGGTGCTAGCACAGATACGCAGTATTTT.

The V gene is TRBV7-9, the J gene TRBJ2-3; 11 bases fit TRBD2. Looked up from germline, CDR1 is SEHNR and CDR2 is FQNEAQ (reference sequence). With V trimmed by 6 bases and J by 7 bases, 6 bases remained unmatched. The CDR3 extends over 14 amino acids. In DNA form, the CDR3 reads TGTGCCAGCAGGCCGGGACTAGCGGTCCATACGCAGTATTTT. Protein: CASRPGLAVHTQYF.

V gene TRBV19 combines with J gene TRBJ2-5, with D unresolved. The V end lost 3 bases, the J end lost 5 bases, and 7 bases lay between the germline ends. The germline V gene encodes CDR1 LNHDA and CDR2 SQIVND (reference sequence). The CDR3 is 12 amino acids. CDR3 nucleotides: TGTGCCAGTAGTATTACCGCGGAGACCCAGTACTTC. This translates into CASSITAETQYF.

The chain joins TRBV7-9 to TRBJ1-5; 9 bases match TRBD1. Germline V gene lookup returns CDR1 SEHNR and CDR2 FQNEAQ (reference sequence). With 5 bases clipped from V and 4 bases from J, the junction kept 6 bases outside the gene matches. The CDR3 runs to 15 residues. The CDR3 is CASSPTGQGNQPQHF. The CDR3 nucleotides are TGTGCCAGCAGCCCCACGGGACAGGGTAATCAGCCCCAGCATTTT.

The chain links TRBV5-4 to TRBJ2-7; a weak D match, TRBD1 (6 bases). Per germline, CDR1 SGHNT and CDR2 YYREEE (reference sequence). V dropped 2 bases and J dropped 6 bases, with 12 bases sitting between them. This CDR3 region has 13 residues. The CDR3 nucleotides read TGTGCCAGCAGCTTAGGAGGACAGATCGAGCAGTACTTC. It specifies CASSLGGQIEQYF.

The rearrangement joins TRBV27 to TRBJ1-5; TRBD1 agrees at 7 bases. Trimming removed 5 bases from V and 4 bases from J; junction bases left unmatched: 2. Per the germline V gene, CDR1 is MNHEY and CDR2 is SMNVEV (reference sequence). The CDR3 has 13 amino acids. The CDR3 sequence is CASSAQGNQPQHF. CDR3 bases: TGTGCCAGCAGTGCACAGGGGAATCAGCCCCAGCATTTT.

Only a few counts were recorded for this clone. The chain uses TRBV7-8 and TRBJ1-3; D not certain. This CDR3 is built from 17 residues. CDR1 SGHVS and CDR2 FQNEAQ come from the germline V gene. Between the trimmed V and J ends, which lost 0 bases and 0 bases, there was a span of 12 bases. The CDR3 bases are TGTGCCAGCAGCTTAGCGAGGGCCGGGATCTCTGGAAACACCATATATTTT. Encoded protein: CASSLARAGISGNTIYF.

There are a few counts of this clone. The chain has TRBV7-9 and TRBJ1-4; a weak D match, TRBD1 (6 bases). The V and J ends lost 5 bases and 3 bases respectively, with 13 bases between them. CDR3 length equals 15 residues. Germline CDR1 SEHNR, CDR2 FQNEAQ (reference sequence). CDR3 sequence: CASSGWTASNEKLFF. CDR3 DNA: TGTGCCAGCAGCGGCTGGACAGCCTCTAATGAAAAACTGTTTTTT.

The V and J genes are TRBV28 and TRBJ1-1, with 7 bases identical to TRBD1. The CDR3 loop spans 17 amino acids. The germline V gene has CDR1 MDHEN and CDR2 SYDVKM. V shed 5 bases, J shed 1 base, and the junction held 13 bases outside the gene matches. CDR3 bases: TGTGCCAGCAGTCCCCGACAGGGTTCATACCCGAACACTGAAGCTTTCTTT. The encoded protein is CASSPRQGSYPNTEAFF. The whole variable domain, filled in from reference TRBV28 and TRBJ1-1, reads DVKVTQSSRYLVKRTGEKVFLECVQDMDHENMFWYRQDPGLGLRLIYFSYDVKMKEKGDIPEGYSVSREKKERFSLILESASTNQTSMYLCASSPRQGSYPNTEAFFGQGTRLTVV.

At least ten counts were recorded for this clone. The gene calls are TRBV11-2 and TRBJ1-1; 7 positions match TRBD1. The CDR3 spans 13 residues. Trimming took 5 bases from V and 8 from J; bases not matched to a gene: 8. Germline lookup yields CDR1 SGHAT and CDR2 FQNNGV. Written as DNA, the CDR3 is TGTGCCAGCAGCCCCACCTCAGGGGGGGAAGCTTTCTTT. This encodes CASSPTSGGEAFF. Full variable domain (missing parts from reference TRBV11-2 and TRBJ1-1): EAGVAQSPRYKIIEKRQSVAFWCNPISGHATLYWYQQILGQGPKLLIQFQNNGVVDDSQLPKDRFSAERLKGVDSTLKIQPAKLEDSAVYLCASSPTSGGEAFFGQGTRLTVV.

This sequence joins TRBV3-1 (or the pseudogene TRBV3-2) and TRBJ2-6; no reliable D call. The CDR3 runs to 17 residues. V dropped 3 bases and J dropped 2 bases, with 14 bases sitting between them. The germline V gene encodes CDR1 LGHDT and CDR2 YNNKEL (reference sequence). Here the CDR3 DNA reads TGTGCCAGCAGCCAGGGCAGTCTCTCGGCTGGGGCCAACGTCCTGACTTTC. Translation gives CASSQGSLSAGANVLTF.

This clone was picked up a small number of times. The CDR3 DNA is TGTGCCAGCAGTTCGCGACGCCTGGGACAGGGTGATTCACCCCTCCACTTT. Its protein is CASSSRRLGQGDSPLHF. J is TRBJ1-6 and V is TRBV27, with TRBD1 matching over 9 bases. The V gene end was trimmed by 4 bases and the J gene end by 8 bases; junction bases not matched to a gene: 12. The CDR3 contains 17 residues. Germline V CDR1 and CDR2: MNHEY, SMNVEV (reference sequence).

The chain uses TRBV15 and TRBJ1-6; a possible D gene is TRBD1 (5 bases). CDR3 length: 16 residues. V shed 4 bases and J shed 4 bases, with 14 bases lying between them. In germline, CDR1 is LNHNV, CDR2 YYDKDF (reference sequence). The DNA of the CDR3 is TGTGCCACCAGCACCAGGGAAGGGTATTATAATTCACCCCTCCACTTT. Amino acid sequence: CATSTREGYYNSPLHF.

This clone has only one observation. The chain is built from TRBV25-1 and TRBJ2-7, with D possibly matching TRBD1 (7 bases). Trimming removed 8 bases from V and 3 bases from J, with 11 bases in between. The CDR3 is 12 residues long. CDR1 and CDR2 from the germline V gene are MGHDK and SYGVNS. The CDR3 region has the DNA TGTGCCAGCGCGGGACAGAGCTACGAGCAGTACTTC. Its protein product is CASAGQSYEQYF.